The source of this T cell receptor (beta chain) is a study of shared clonotypes between healthy human individuals. Findings and limits, study-wide: Shared across four donors were about 4.6% of the naive CD4 clonotypes.

Sequencing was at deep level. Each cell subset's genomic DNA was divided evenly among several immunoSEQ plates. Libraries were prepared by immunoSEQ multiplex PCR; TCRdb keeps only in-frame clonotypes and omits some of them. The table lists approximately 940,000 clones, about 80% of them singletons. This clone was recorded many times. Its specificity is unknown. Germline loops: CDR1 SGHTA, CDR2 FQGNSA. V gave up 1 base and J gave up 9 bases, with 16 bases separating them. This CDR3 region has 15 residues. The receptor comes from a man younger than 35 in good health. The rearrangement links TRBV7-2 to TRBJ1-5; possibly TRBD1 for D (5 bases). Sequenced material: memory CD4+ T cells sorted from blood. As to subset: CD45RA-negative fraction. For the CDR3, the DNA is TGTGCCAGCAGCTTAGGTCCGGCCTCGGGGCGGCCCCAGCATTTT. Its protein is CASSLGPASGRPQHF.